This TCR beta chain was sequenced during a study of response to subunit inactivated influenza vaccine. Germline V gene sequence: CDR1 GTSNPN, CDR2 SVGIG (reference sequence). V gave up 1 base and J gave up 2 bases, with 7 bases separating them. The length of the CDR3 is 13 residues. Each CDR3 protein gets one entry after TCRdb re-called the RT-PCR reads with MiXCR. The sample lists 500,000 to 550,000 distinct CDR3 sequences; under 25% were seen once. The data also belong to a second study, concerning T cells expressing NK-cell markers. This second study notes: Libraries used 5'RACE template switching adding universal primer site and UMIs. Sorted CD3+CD56-NKG2C+, CD3+CD56+NKG2C- and CD3+CD56+NKG2C+ T cells were the source of the TCR beta repertoires. Seven donors tested HCMV-seropositive and one tested seronegative among the eight sequenced. Sorting in several experiments was restricted by an anti-gamma-delta TCR antibody to alpha-beta TCR T cells. Four donors showed these clonotypes also leading the CD3+CD56-NKG2C+ fraction.

The chain has TRBV30 and TRBJ2-3; no firm D call. The sequence was obtained from a man over 45 who received an inactivated influenza vaccine. The sequences come from CD4+ T cells sorted from PBMCs, collected about 12 days after vaccination. CDR3 sequence reads: CAWSAWDTDTQYF. CDR3 coding DNA: TGTGCCTGGAGTGCCTGGGACACAGATACGCAGTATTTT. Filled out from reference TRBV30 and TRBJ2-3, the complete variable domain reads SQTIHQWPATLVQPVGSPLSLECTVEGTSNPNLYWYRQAAGRGLQLLFYSVGIGQISSEVPQNLSASRPQDRQFILSSKKLLLSDSGFYLCAWSAWDTDTQYFGPGTRLTVL.